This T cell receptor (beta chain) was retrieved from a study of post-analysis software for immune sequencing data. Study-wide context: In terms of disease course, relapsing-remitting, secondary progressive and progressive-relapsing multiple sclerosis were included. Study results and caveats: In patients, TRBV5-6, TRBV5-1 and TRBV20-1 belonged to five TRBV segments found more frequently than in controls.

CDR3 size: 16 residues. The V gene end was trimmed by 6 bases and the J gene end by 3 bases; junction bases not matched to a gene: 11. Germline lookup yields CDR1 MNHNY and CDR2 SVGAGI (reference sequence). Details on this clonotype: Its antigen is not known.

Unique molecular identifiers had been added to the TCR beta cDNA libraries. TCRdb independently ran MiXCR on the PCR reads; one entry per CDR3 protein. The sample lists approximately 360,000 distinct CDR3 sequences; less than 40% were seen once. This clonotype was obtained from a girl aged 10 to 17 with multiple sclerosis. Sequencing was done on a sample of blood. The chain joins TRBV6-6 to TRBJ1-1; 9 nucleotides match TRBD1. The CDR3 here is CASRKDRGGGYTEAFF. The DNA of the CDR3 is TGTGCCAGCAGGAAGGACAGGGGAGGGGGTTACACTGAAGCTTTCTTT.